The rows below give T cell receptor beta chains drawn from one sample of a study of T cells after yellow fever vaccination. From the 5' RACE reads, TCRdb called clonotypes with MiXCR, one entry per CDR3 protein. The top ten hold around 25% of the sample, which has a few hundred thousand distinct CDR3 sequences, roughly 4.3% seen once. The sample here was PBMCs, taken 5 days after the yellow fever booster vaccination. The source is a man younger than 30 who received the YFV17D yellow fever vaccine. Both conserved end residues are part of each CDR3. A D gene is named only where the DNA matches it firmly.

cdr3_aa: CAISDGVSQHF; d_call: NA; cdr3_length: 11; v_call: TRBV10-3; j_call: TRBJ1-5
cdr3_aa: CASSIGRRFYEKAFF; d_call: NA; cdr3_length: 15; v_call: TRBV19; j_call: TRBJ1-1
cdr3_aa: CASSLSQAPAQHF; d_call: NA; cdr3_length: 13; v_call: TRBV28; j_call: TRBJ1-5
cdr3_aa: CASSLGGSTNYGYTF; d_call: NA; cdr3_length: 15; v_call: TRBV7-9; j_call: TRBJ1-2
cdr3_aa: CASSLIGLGGDYTF; d_call: NA; cdr3_length: 14; v_call: TRBV28; j_call: TRBJ1-2
cdr3_aa: CASSPGGDGADTQYF; d_call: NA; cdr3_length: 15; v_call: TRBV5-4; j_call: TRBJ2-3
cdr3_aa: CASSLEGQTSSYEQYF; d_call: TRBD1; cdr3_length: 16; v_call: TRBV11-2; j_call: TRBJ2-7
cdr3_aa: CASSKALGGTGYGYTF; d_call: NA; cdr3_length: 16; v_call: TRBV21-1; j_call: TRBJ1-2
cdr3_aa: CASSRSENYSPLHF; d_call: NA; cdr3_length: 14; v_call: TRBV12-3/TRBV12-4; j_call: TRBJ1-6
cdr3_aa: CAAPVGVNYGYTF; d_call: NA; cdr3_length: 13; v_call: TRBV12-3/TRBV12-4; j_call: TRBJ1-2
cdr3_aa: CASSSAGQSGYTF; d_call: NA; cdr3_length: 13; v_call: TRBV5-1; j_call: TRBJ1-2
cdr3_aa: CSARGVLTSGANVLTF; d_call: NA; cdr3_length: 16; v_call: TRBV20-1; j_call: TRBJ2-6
cdr3_aa: CSARRTQGSWETQYF; d_call: NA; cdr3_length: 15; v_call: TRBV20-1; j_call: TRBJ2-5
cdr3_aa: CASSRGVTNEKLFF; d_call: NA; cdr3_length: 14; v_call: TRBV5-1; j_call: TRBJ1-4
cdr3_aa: CASSQIEGARDEQFF; d_call: TRBD1; cdr3_length: 15; v_call: TRBV4-3; j_call: TRBJ2-1
cdr3_aa: CASSQATRGYTF; d_call: NA; cdr3_length: 12; v_call: TRBV4-3; j_call: TRBJ1-2
cdr3_aa: CASSPGEGGYYGYTF; d_call: NA; cdr3_length: 15; v_call: TRBV12-3/TRBV12-4; j_call: TRBJ1-2
cdr3_aa: CASSQDTGSPQGAFF; d_call: NA; cdr3_length: 15; v_call: TRBV3-1; j_call: TRBJ1-1
cdr3_aa: CATPGEQYF; d_call: NA; cdr3_length: 9; v_call: TRBV27; j_call: TRBJ2-7
cdr3_aa: CASSFLAGSSYNEQFF; d_call: TRBD2; cdr3_length: 16; v_call: TRBV7-3; j_call: TRBJ2-1
cdr3_aa: CSVELGTDTQYF; d_call: NA; cdr3_length: 12; v_call: TRBV29-1; j_call: TRBJ2-3
cdr3_aa: CASSSVGTYEQYF; d_call: NA; cdr3_length: 13; v_call: TRBV12-3/TRBV12-4; j_call: TRBJ2-7
cdr3_aa: CASSPGLSGEQFF; d_call: TRBD2; cdr3_length: 13; v_call: TRBV12-3/TRBV12-4; j_call: TRBJ2-1